This T cell receptor beta chain appears in the sequencing data of a study of neurological immune-mediated disorders. Time point meaning: technical triplicate 2. From the 5' RACE reads, TCRdb called clonotypes with MiXCR, one entry per CDR3 protein. The data show under 70,000 distinct CDR3 sequences, with nearly 25% seen just once and 3.5% to 5.5% held by the top ten. Sequencing was carried out using PBMCs. This TCR came from a man in his fifties or sixties with HTLV-1-associated myelopathy (HAM/TSP).

CDR3 bases: TGTGCCAGCAGTTCCCTAGCGGGCGGCACCGGGGAGCTGTTTTTT. Translating gives CASSSLAGGTGELFF. The genes are TRBV12-3 or TRBV12-4 and TRBJ2-2; 8 bases map to TRBD2. CDR3 length: 15 residues. Trimming at V came to 4 bases and at J to 4 bases, leaving 5 bases not matched to a gene.